This entry concerns a single TCR beta chain. Its antigen target is currently unknown. There are no base qualities to consult, and no much larger clone falls within one base. The time point label, as the study defines it: cycle 4 day 1 (C4D1), after 5 to 7 weeks of nivolumab. All trial patients had relapsed after autologous stem cell transplantation, with cohorts A, B and C differing in prior brentuximab vedotin exposure. CD4+ T cells were purified from thawed PBMCs by magnetic negative selection with a Miltenyi CD4+ T cell isolation kit. The trial cohort was composed of 56 patients with relapsed/refractory classical Hodgkin lymphoma, for whom complete response, partial response or progressive disease was recorded as best overall response. Single-agent nivolumab was administered to trial patients in the multi-cohort phase II CheckMate 205 trial. Best overall response was determined by an independent review committee according to the 2007 International Working Group response criteria. Trial PBMCs were collected immediately before nivolumab initiation (C1D1) and during therapy at cycle 2 day 1 and cycle 4 day 1. Peripheral blood was collected in 8 mL Vacutainer Cell Preparation Tubes, from which PBMCs were isolated by centrifugation and then cryopreserved. Purified CD4+ and CD8+ fractions were prepared only for cases with an additional available PBMC sample. Magnetically labelled cells were removed on LS columns in a quadroMACS separator, and the flow-through was retained as the purified fraction.

Deletion took 0 bases off V and 2 bases off J, with a span of 6 bases between the germline ends. CDR1 SGHRS and CDR2 YFSETQ were looked up in the germline V gene. The CDR3 sequence holds 15 residues, the cysteine and phenylalanine included. Just CDR3 DNA is preserved here, 45 bases in frame from base 1. Genomic DNA was isolated using the Qiagen DNeasy kit from unsorted PBMCs as well as from negatively selected CD4+ and CD8+ fractions. TCR beta CDR3 regions were subjected to amplification by immunoSEQ multiplex PCR with primers that anneal to V and J segments. A synthetic immune receptor repertoire was used to minimize amplification bias, and any residual bias was removed computationally once sequencing was done. From the authors' description of their analysis: Custom Python scripts were used to quantify repertoire diversity as the Shannon entropy index. Unsorted, CD4+ and CD8+ repertoires were examined separately, except in combined analyses, for which CD4+ and CD8+ sequences were merged in silico. A clone was considered expanded if an increase in frequency of at least 2-fold after treatment relative to C1D1 was found, and a pseudocount of 0.5 was applied to clones undetected at baseline. Singleton clones were defined as clones with 0 or 1 copy at C1D1, and non-singleton clones were defined as clones with 2 or more copies. Clones expanded in unsorted samples were assigned a CD4+, CD8+ or unknown annotation through matching of protein sequences in sorted samples from the same patient. Wilcoxon tests were applied to paired samples to test diversity changes from C1D1 to C4D1. TCRdb took over this immuneACCESS table, retaining in-frame rearrangements with V and J assigned. Such tables are incomplete; in checked studies, under half of the missing clones stem from an unresolved V gene, and the remainder is unexplained. V, J and clone size were drawn from that table, and D and trimming were deduced from the DNA. The sample has a few thousand clones on record, around 80% of them singletons. The ten most abundant clones make up about 3% of the sample.

This sample was taken from a study of PD-1 blockade in classical Hodgkin lymphoma (dated by TCRdb to about 2020). About the investigation overall: Nivolumab dosing was 3 mg/kg intravenously every 2 weeks, continuing until either disease progression or unacceptable toxicity. The study used CyTOF and TCR beta sequencing to define a peripheral blood immune signature of response to PD-1 blockade in classical Hodgkin lymphoma.

The paper's findings and limits, for the study overall: Lower diversity was observed in patients in whom nivolumab was started less than 1 year after ASCT, and these patients were excluded from later analyses so that confounding by immune reconstitution would be avoided. Baseline TCR diversity was reported as lower in newly diagnosed patients than in healthy donors, and lower still in relapsed/refractory patients. CD4+ but not CD8+ TCR diversity rose significantly by C4D1 (p=0.0027 vs p=0.16), most apparent in complete responders (p=0.02). The study was limited to a single clinical trial cohort, and causes of repertoire differences, possibly disease activity or prior therapy, remained undefined. Among trial patients, those achieving complete response had baseline diversity similar to that of newly diagnosed patients, while diversity was significantly lower in partial responders and progressors.

The sequence derives from a human donor with classical Hodgkin lymphoma. Rearrangement joined TRBV5-1 to TRBJ2-6; matching of 6 bases hints at TRBD1 as the D gene. This specimen consisted of CD4+ T cells from blood, obtained before the fourth cycle of nivolumab. The CDR3 here reads CASSLGTAGANVLTF. The bases are TGCGCCAGCAGCTTGGGGACAGCTGGGGCCAACGTCCTGACTTTC.